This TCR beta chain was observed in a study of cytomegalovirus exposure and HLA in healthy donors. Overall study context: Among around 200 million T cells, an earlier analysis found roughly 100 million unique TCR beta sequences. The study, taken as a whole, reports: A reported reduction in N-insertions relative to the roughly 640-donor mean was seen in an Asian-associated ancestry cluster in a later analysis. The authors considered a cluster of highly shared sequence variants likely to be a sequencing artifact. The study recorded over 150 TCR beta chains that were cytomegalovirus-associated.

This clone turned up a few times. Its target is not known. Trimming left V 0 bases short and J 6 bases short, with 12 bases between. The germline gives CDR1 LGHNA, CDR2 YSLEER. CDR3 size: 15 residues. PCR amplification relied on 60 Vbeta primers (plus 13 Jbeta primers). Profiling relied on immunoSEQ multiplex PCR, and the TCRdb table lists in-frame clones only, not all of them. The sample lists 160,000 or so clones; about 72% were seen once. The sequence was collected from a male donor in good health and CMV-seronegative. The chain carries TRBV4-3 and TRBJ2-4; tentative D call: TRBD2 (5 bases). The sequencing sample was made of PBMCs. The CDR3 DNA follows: TGCGCCAGCAGCCAAGAGGTCCAAGGGAGAAACATTCAGTACTTC. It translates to CASSQEVQGRNIQYF.